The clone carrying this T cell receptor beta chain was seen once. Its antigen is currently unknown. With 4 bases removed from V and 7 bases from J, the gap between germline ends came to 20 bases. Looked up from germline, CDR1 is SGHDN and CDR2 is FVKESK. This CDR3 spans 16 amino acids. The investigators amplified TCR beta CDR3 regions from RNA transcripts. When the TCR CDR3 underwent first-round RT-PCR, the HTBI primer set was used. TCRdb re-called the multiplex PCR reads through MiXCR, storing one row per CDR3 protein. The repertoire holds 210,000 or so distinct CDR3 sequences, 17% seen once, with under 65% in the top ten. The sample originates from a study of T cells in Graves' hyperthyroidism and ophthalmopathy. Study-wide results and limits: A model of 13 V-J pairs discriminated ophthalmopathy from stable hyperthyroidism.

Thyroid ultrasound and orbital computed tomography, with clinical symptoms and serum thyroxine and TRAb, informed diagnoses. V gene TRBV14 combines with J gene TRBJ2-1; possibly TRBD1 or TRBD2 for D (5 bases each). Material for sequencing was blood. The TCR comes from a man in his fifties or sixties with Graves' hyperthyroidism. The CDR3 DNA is TGTGCCAGCAGCCGACTAAGGGGTGGTGAGGAGAATGAGCAGTTCTTC. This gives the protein CASSRLRGGEENEQFF.